This T cell receptor (beta chain) came from a study of T cell responses to AZD1222 COVID-19 vaccine. Across the study: Whether given at about 4 or about 12 weeks, second doses were pooled.

In the case of this clone: Its specificity is unknown.

Profiled with immunoSEQ multiplex PCR; TCRdb holds only in-frame clones, not every one. The repertoire holds tens of thousands of clones, with 75% to 90% as singletons. Looked up from germline, CDR1 is ENHRY and CDR2 is SYGVKD. This CDR3 is 13 amino acids long. V dropped 7 bases and J dropped 5 bases, with 14 bases sitting between them. Study conclusions and caveats: Two AZD1222 administrations were followed by greater Spike-specific TCR breadth and depth. Just a handful of AZD1222 recipients tested seropositive at baseline. Without day 14 samples, only post-peak T cell repertoires were studied.

The chain combines TRBV10-3 with TRBJ1-1; no firm D call. The sequenced sample was peripheral blood, obtained on day 0 of AZD1222 vaccination. The receptor was derived from an adult in good health. CDR3 loop: CAIKEGWETEAFF. The CDR3 bases are TGTGCCATCAAGGAGGGATGGGAAACTGAAGCTTTCTTT.